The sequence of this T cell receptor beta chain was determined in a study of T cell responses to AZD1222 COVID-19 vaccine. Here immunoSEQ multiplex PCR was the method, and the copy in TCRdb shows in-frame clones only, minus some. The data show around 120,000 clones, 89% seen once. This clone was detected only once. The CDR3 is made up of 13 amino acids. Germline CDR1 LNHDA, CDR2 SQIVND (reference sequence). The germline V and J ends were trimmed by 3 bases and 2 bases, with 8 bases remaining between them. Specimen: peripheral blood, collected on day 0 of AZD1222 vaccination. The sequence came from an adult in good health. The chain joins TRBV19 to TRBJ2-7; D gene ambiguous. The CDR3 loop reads CASSIGTPYEQYF. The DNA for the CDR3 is TGTGCCAGTAGTATTGGTACTCCCTACGAGCAGTACTTC. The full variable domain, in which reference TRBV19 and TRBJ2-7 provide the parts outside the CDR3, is DGGITQSPKYLFRKEGQNVTLSCEQNLNHDAMYWYRQDPGQGLRLIYYSQIVNDFQKGDIAEGYSVSREKKESFPLTVTSAQKNPTAFYLCASSIGTPYEQYFGPGTRLTVT.